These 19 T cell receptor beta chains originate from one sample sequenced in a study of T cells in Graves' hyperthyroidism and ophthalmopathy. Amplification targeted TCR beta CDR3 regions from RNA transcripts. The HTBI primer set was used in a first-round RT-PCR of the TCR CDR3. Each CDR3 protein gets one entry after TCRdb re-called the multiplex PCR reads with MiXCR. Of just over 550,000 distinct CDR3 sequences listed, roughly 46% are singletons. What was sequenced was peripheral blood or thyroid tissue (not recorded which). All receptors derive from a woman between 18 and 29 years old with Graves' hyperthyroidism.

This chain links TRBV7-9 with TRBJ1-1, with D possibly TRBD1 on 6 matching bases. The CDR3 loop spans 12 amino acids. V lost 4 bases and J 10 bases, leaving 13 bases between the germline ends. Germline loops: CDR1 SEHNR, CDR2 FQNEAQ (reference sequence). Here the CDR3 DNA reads TGTGCCAGCAGCTCGGGCGGGGGGCCAGCTTTCTTT. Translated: CASSSGGGPAFF.

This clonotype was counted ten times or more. DNA of the CDR3: TGTGCCAGCAGCTTAGAGCGGCTAGCGGAGACCTACGAGCAGTACTTC. Translated, it gives CASSLERLAETYEQYF. The chain is built from TRBV7-2 and TRBJ2-7, with 7 positions matching TRBD2. The J segment lost 2 bases and the V segment lost 1 base, leaving 8 bases of the junction unmatched. The CDR3 totals 16 residues. Germline V gives CDR1 SGHTA, CDR2 FQGNSA. Together with reference TRBV7-2 and TRBJ2-7, the CDR3 gives the full variable domain: GAGVSQSPSNKVTEKGKDVELRCDPISGHTALYWYRQSLGQGLEFLIYFQGNSAPDKSGLPSDRFSAERTGGSVSTLTIQRTQQEDSAVYLCASSLERLAETYEQYFGPGTRLTVT.

The CDR3 loop reads CASSVEGREREEQYF. CDR3 bases: TGTGCCAGCAGCGTGGAGGGACGAGAAAGAGAGGAGCAGTACTTC. This chain joins TRBV9 and TRBJ2-7; D perhaps matches TRBD2 (6 bases). Per germline, CDR1 SGDLS and CDR2 YYNGEE. The CDR3 runs to 15 residues. Trimming took off 2 bases at V and 7 bases at J, with 19 bases between the two ends.

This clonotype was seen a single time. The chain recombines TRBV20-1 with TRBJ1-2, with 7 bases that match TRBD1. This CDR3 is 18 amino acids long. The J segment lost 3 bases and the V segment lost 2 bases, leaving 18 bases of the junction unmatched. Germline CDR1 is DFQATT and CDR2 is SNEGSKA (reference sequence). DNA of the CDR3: TGCAGTGCTAGACCCCGGGACAGTCCTAGGTGGGGTTACTATGGCTACACCTTC. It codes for CSARPRDSPRWGYYGYTF.

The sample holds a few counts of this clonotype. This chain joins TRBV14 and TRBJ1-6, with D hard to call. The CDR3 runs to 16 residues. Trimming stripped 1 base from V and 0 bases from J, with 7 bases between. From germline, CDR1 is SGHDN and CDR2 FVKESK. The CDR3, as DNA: TGTGCCAGCAGCCAAGTGGGGAGCTCCTATAATTCACCCCTCCACTTT. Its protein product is CASSQVGSSYNSPLHF.

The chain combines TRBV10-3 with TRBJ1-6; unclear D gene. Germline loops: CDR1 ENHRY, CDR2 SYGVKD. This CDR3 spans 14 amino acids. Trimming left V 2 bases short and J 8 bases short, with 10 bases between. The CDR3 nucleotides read TGTGCCATCAGTGAGAGCTCGACGGATTCACCCCTCCACTTT. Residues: CAISESSTDSPLHF.

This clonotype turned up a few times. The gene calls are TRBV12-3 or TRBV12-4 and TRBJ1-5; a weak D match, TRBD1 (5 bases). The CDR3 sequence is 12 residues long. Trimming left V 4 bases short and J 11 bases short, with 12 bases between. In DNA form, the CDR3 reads TGTGCCAGCAGTTGGGGGGGGGAAGCCCAGCATTTT. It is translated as CASSWGGEAQHF.

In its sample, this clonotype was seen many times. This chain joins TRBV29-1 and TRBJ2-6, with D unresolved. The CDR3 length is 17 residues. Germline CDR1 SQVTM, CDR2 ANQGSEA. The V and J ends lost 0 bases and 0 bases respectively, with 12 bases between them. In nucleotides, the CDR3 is TGCAGCGTTGAAGAAGGCACCGGAACCTCTGGGGCCAACGTCCTGACTTTC. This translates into CSVEEGTGTSGANVLTF.

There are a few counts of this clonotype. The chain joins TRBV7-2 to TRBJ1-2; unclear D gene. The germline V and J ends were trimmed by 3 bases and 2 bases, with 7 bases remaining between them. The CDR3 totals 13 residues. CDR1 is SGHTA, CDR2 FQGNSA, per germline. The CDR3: CASSFYENYGYTF. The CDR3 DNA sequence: TGTGCCAGCAGCTTTTATGAGAACTATGGCTACACCTTC.

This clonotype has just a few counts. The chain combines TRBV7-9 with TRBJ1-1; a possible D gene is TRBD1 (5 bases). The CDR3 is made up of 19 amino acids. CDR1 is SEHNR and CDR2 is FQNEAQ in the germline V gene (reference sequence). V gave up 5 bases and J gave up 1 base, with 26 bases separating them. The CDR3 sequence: CASSPRSETSTVTNTEAFF. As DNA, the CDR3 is TGTGCCAGCAGCCCGAGGTCGGAAACCTCGACAGTGACGAACACTGAAGCTTTCTTT.

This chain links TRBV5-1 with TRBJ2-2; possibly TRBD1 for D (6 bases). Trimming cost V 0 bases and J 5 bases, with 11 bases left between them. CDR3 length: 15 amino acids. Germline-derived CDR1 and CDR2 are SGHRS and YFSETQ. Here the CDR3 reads CASSLGNTGTGELFF. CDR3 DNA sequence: TGCGCCAGCAGCTTGGGGAACACAGGGACCGGGGAGCTGTTTTTT.

CDR3 residues: CASSLSNGNTIYF. In DNA form, the CDR3 reads TGTGCCAGCAGCTTATCAAATGGAAACACCATATATTTT. The chain is built from TRBV7-2 and TRBJ1-3, with D uncertain. Between the trimmed V and J ends, which lost 2 bases and 3 bases, there was a span of 5 bases. CDR1 SGHTA and CDR2 FQGNSA come from the germline V gene. The length of the CDR3 is 13 residues.

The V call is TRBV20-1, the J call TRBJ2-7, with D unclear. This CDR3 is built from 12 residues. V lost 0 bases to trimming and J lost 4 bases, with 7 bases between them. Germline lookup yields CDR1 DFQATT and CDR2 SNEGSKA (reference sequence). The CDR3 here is CSARDWLYEQYF. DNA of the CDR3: TGCAGTGCTAGAGATTGGTTATACGAGCAGTACTTC.

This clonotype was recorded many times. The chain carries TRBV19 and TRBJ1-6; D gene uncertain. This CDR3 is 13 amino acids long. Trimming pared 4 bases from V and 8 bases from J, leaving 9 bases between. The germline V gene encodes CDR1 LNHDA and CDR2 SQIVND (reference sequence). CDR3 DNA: TGTGCCAGTAGTACTTATTTCCATTCACCCCTCCACTTT. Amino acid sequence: CASSTYFHSPLHF. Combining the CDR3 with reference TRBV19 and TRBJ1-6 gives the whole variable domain DGGITQSPKYLFRKEGQNVTLSCEQNLNHDAMYWYRQDPGQGLRLIYYSQIVNDFQKGDIAEGYSVSREKKESFPLTVTSAQKNPTAFYLCASSTYFHSPLHFGNGTRLTVT.

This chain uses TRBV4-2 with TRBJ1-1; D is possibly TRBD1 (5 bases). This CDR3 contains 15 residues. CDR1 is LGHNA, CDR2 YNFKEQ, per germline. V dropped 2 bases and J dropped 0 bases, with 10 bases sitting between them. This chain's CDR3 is CASSQIGQVNTEAFF. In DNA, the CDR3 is TGTGCCAGCAGCCAAATAGGACAAGTGAACACTGAAGCTTTCTTT.

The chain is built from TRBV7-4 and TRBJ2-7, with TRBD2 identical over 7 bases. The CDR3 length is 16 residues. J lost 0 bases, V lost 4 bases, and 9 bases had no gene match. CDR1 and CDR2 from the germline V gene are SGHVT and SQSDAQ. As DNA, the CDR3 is TGTGCCAGCAGCTACGGACCTAGCGGAAGCTCCTACGAGCAGTACTTC. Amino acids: CASSYGPSGSSYEQYF.

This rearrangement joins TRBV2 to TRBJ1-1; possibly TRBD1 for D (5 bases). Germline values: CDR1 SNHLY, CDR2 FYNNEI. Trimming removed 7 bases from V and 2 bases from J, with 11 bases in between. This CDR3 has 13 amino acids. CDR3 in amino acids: CASKTVPNTEAFF. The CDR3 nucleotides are TGTGCCAGCAAGACAGTTCCAAACACTGAAGCTTTCTTT.

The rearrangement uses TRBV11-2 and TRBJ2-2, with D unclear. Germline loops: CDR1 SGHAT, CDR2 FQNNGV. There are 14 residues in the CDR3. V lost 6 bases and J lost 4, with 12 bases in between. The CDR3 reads CASRASRPTGELFF. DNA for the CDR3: TGTGCCAGCAGGGCCTCTCGCCCCACCGGGGAGCTGTTTTTT.

CDR3: CSAGGGGAYEQYF. DNA of the CDR3: TGCAGTGCTGGGGGCGGGGGAGCCTACGAGCAGTACTTC. This chain joins TRBV20-1 and TRBJ2-7, with a tentative D call TRBD2 (7 bases). The CDR3 covers 13 residues. CDR1 and CDR2 (germline): DFQATT, SNEGSKA (reference sequence). Trimming pared 5 bases from V and 2 bases from J, leaving 13 bases between.